The subject of this entry is one TCR beta chain. Its cognate antigen is unknown. The sample originates from a study of shared clonotypes between healthy human individuals. The germline V gene has CDR1 SGHVS and CDR2 FQNEAQ. Deletions cut 3 bases from V and 6 bases from J, with 14 bases between. This CDR3 is built from 15 residues. Study-level results: Richness estimates generally favored naive over memory subsets.

For every subset, genomic DNA was evenly distributed across several immunoSEQ plates. The assay was immunoSEQ multiplex PCR, and TCRdb's table has in-frame clones only and misses some. The sample lists about 300,000 clones, 74% seen once, with around a tenth in the top ten. HIV-negative, healthy adults without recent acute infections or vaccinations were the donors. The sequencing input was memory CD4+ T cells sorted from blood. Subset given: CD45RA-negative fraction. The TCR sequence derives from a man aged 25-45 years in good health. V usage is TRBV7-8 and J usage is TRBJ2-2, with a tentative D call TRBD1 (7 bases). The CDR3 coding sequence is TGTGCCAGCAGCTTTACTCAGGGGGGCTCCGGGGAGCTGTTTTTT. Protein: CASSFTQGGSGELFF.